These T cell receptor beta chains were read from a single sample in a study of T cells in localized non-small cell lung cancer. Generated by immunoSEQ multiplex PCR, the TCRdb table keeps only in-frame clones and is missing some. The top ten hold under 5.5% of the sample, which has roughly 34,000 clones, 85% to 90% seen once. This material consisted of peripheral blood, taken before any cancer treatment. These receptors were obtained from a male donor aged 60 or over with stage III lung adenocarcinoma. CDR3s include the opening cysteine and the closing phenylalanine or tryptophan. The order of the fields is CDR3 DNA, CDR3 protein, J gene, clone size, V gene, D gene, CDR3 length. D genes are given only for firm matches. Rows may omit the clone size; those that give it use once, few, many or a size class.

CDR3 DNA: TGTGCCAGCAGCCCCGGGGGAGACTATGGCTACACCTTC
CDR3 protein: CASSPGGDYGYTF
J gene: TRBJ1-2
clone size: -
V gene: TRBV14
D gene: -
CDR3 length: 13

CDR3 DNA: TGTGCCAGCAGTGACAGGGAGGATCAGCCCCAGCATTTT
CDR3 protein: CASSDREDQPQHF
J gene: TRBJ1-5
clone size: -
V gene: TRBV25-1
D gene: -
CDR3 length: 13

CDR3 DNA: TGCGCCAGCAGCTTGGACGGGAGCAGCCAAGAGACCCAGTACTTC
CDR3 protein: CASSLDGSSQETQYF
J gene: TRBJ2-5
clone size: -
V gene: TRBV5-1
D gene: -
CDR3 length: 15

CDR3 DNA: TGCAGCGGTTTGAAGGGCCTGAACACTGAAGCTTTCTTT
CDR3 protein: CSGLKGLNTEAFF
J gene: TRBJ1-1
clone size: -
V gene: TRBV29-1
D gene: -
CDR3 length: 13

CDR3 DNA: TGTGCCAGCAGCCTCCCAGTCACCGGGGAGCTGTTTTTT
CDR3 protein: CASSLPVTGELFF
J gene: TRBJ2-2
clone size: -
V gene: TRBV28
D gene: -
CDR3 length: 13

CDR3 DNA: TGTGCCTGGAGTGTAACGGGAGGGGCAGGATTGAGGACTGAAGCTTTCTTT
CDR3 protein: CAWSVTGGAGLRTEAFF
J gene: TRBJ1-1
clone size: -
V gene: TRBV30
D gene: -
CDR3 length: 17

CDR3 DNA: TGTGCCAGCACGGGAGGGTCGGATACGCAGTATTTT
CDR3 protein: CASTGGSDTQYF
J gene: TRBJ2-3
clone size: -
V gene: TRBV6-1
D gene: TRBD2
CDR3 length: 12

CDR3 DNA: TGTGCCTGGAGTTGGAGTTCCGACGTCGGGGAGCTGTTTTTT
CDR3 protein: CAWSWSSDVGELFF
J gene: TRBJ2-2
clone size: -
V gene: TRBV30
D gene: -
CDR3 length: 14

CDR3 DNA: TGTGCCAGCAGCCGTACAGGGGGTGCGCGCAATCAGCCCCAGCATTTT
CDR3 protein: CASSRTGGARNQPQHF
J gene: TRBJ1-5
clone size: -
V gene: TRBV7-9
D gene: TRBD1
CDR3 length: 16

CDR3 DNA: TGTGCCAGCAGCTTTGAGCCCGCGGGGATGGGGGCCGGGGAGCTGTTTTTT
CDR3 protein: CASSFEPAGMGAGELFF
J gene: TRBJ2-2
clone size: -
V gene: TRBV5-6
D gene: -
CDR3 length: 17

CDR3 DNA: TGTGCCAGCAGGCAGGGTCAGAATGAAAAACTGTTTTTT
CDR3 protein: CASRQGQNEKLFF
J gene: TRBJ1-4
clone size: -
V gene: TRBV6-5
D gene: -
CDR3 length: 13

CDR3 DNA: TGTGCCAGCAGCCAAGATCCCCTAGCGGGAGGGCTCTTGATTGAGCAGTTCTTC
CDR3 protein: CASSQDPLAGGLLIEQFF
J gene: TRBJ2-1
clone size: -
V gene: TRBV4-2
D gene: TRBD2
CDR3 length: 18

CDR3 DNA: TGCGCCAGCAGCCAAGATCTACGGCCCTCCTACGAGCAGTACTTC
CDR3 protein: CASSQDLRPSYEQYF
J gene: TRBJ2-7
clone size: -
V gene: TRBV4-1
D gene: -
CDR3 length: 15

CDR3 DNA: TGTGCCAGCAGCGTAGGTGTCGGGGGCACCAATAATTCACCCCTCCACTTT
CDR3 protein: CASSVGVGGTNNSPLHF
J gene: TRBJ1-6
clone size: -
V gene: TRBV9
D gene: -
CDR3 length: 17

CDR3 DNA: TGTGCCAGCAGCTTAGAACGGGGGCTGAACACTGAAGCTTTCTTT
CDR3 protein: CASSLERGLNTEAFF
J gene: TRBJ1-1
clone size: -
V gene: TRBV11-2
D gene: -
CDR3 length: 15

CDR3 DNA: TGTGCCACCAGCAGGGATCCCTTCCAGCCCCAGCATTTT
CDR3 protein: CATSRDPFQPQHF
J gene: TRBJ1-5
clone size: -
V gene: TRBV15
D gene: -
CDR3 length: 13

CDR3 DNA: TGTGCCAGTTCGGAGAAGGGGCCTAACTATGGCTACACCTTC
CDR3 protein: CASSEKGPNYGYTF
J gene: TRBJ1-2
clone size: -
V gene: TRBV7-2
D gene: -
CDR3 length: 14

CDR3 DNA: TGTGCCAGCAGAGGGGGGGGCAGCTCCTACGAGCAGTACTTC
CDR3 protein: CASRGGGSSYEQYF
J gene: TRBJ2-7
clone size: once
V gene: TRBV27
D gene: -
CDR3 length: 14

CDR3 DNA: TGTGCCACCAGCAGAGATTGGCAGCCCCAGCATTTT
CDR3 protein: CATSRDWQPQHF
J gene: TRBJ1-5
clone size: -
V gene: TRBV15
D gene: -
CDR3 length: 12

CDR3 DNA: TGTGCCAGCAGTGAGTTGGGAGGCTACACCTTC
CDR3 protein: CASSELGGYTF
J gene: TRBJ1-2
clone size: -
V gene: TRBV6-5
D gene: -
CDR3 length: 11

CDR3 DNA: TGTGCCAGCAGCCCTGGGGCGGACGAGACCCAGTACTTC
CDR3 protein: CASSPGADETQYF
J gene: TRBJ2-5
clone size: -
V gene: TRBV11-3
D gene: -
CDR3 length: 13

CDR3 DNA: TGTGCCAGCAGCTTATATAGGAGGGGATCTAATTCACCCCTCCACTTT
CDR3 protein: CASSLYRRGSNSPLHF
J gene: TRBJ1-6
clone size: few
V gene: TRBV7-2
D gene: -
CDR3 length: 16

CDR3 DNA: TGTGCCAGCAGTTTACCTCAGGGAGGGAGCAATCAGCCCCAGCATTTT
CDR3 protein: CASSLPQGGSNQPQHF
J gene: TRBJ1-5
clone size: few
V gene: TRBV28
D gene: -
CDR3 length: 16

CDR3 DNA: TGCGCCAGCAGTTTGACCTCTAGCGTGGTCAATGAGCAGTTCTTC
CDR3 protein: CASSLTSSVVNEQFF
J gene: TRBJ2-1
clone size: -
V gene: TRBV10-1
D gene: -
CDR3 length: 15

CDR3 DNA: TGTGCCAGCTCACCAGGGACCCAGGGGGTCACTGAAGCTTTCTTT
CDR3 protein: CASSPGTQGVTEAFF
J gene: TRBJ1-1
clone size: -
V gene: TRBV18
D gene: TRBD1
CDR3 length: 15

CDR3 DNA: TGTGCCAGCAGCGGCGCGGGGAGGGATACGCAGTATTTT
CDR3 protein: CASSGAGRDTQYF
J gene: TRBJ2-3
clone size: -
V gene: TRBV13
D gene: -
CDR3 length: 13

CDR3 DNA: TGTGCCAGCAGCTCCAATAATTCACCCCTCCACTTT
CDR3 protein: CASSSNNSPLHF
J gene: TRBJ1-6
clone size: -
V gene: TRBV27
D gene: -
CDR3 length: 12

CDR3 DNA: TGTGCCTGGAGTGTCCTAGTAGAGTCACCCCTCCACTTT
CDR3 protein: CAWSVLVESPLHF
J gene: TRBJ1-6
clone size: -
V gene: TRBV30
D gene: -
CDR3 length: 13

CDR3 DNA: TGTGCCAGTAAAAATGGGGGCGGTGGCAATCAGCCCCAGCATTTT
CDR3 protein: CASKNGGGGNQPQHF
J gene: TRBJ1-5
clone size: -
V gene: TRBV19
D gene: -
CDR3 length: 15

CDR3 DNA: TGTGCCAGTTCCCCCTCGGGGCGGGACGGCCAGCCCCAGCATTTT
CDR3 protein: CASSPSGRDGQPQHF
J gene: TRBJ1-5
clone size: -
V gene: TRBV27
D gene: -
CDR3 length: 15

CDR3 DNA: TGTGCCAGCTCACCAAGGTCAGGGGCTGGAAACACCATATATTTT
CDR3 protein: CASSPRSGAGNTIYF
J gene: TRBJ1-3
clone size: -
V gene: TRBV18
D gene: -
CDR3 length: 15

CDR3 DNA: TGTGCCAGCAGTTACGGACCGACAGGGCCCTACGAGCAGTACTTC
CDR3 protein: CASSYGPTGPYEQYF
J gene: TRBJ2-7
clone size: -
V gene: TRBV6-5
D gene: TRBD1
CDR3 length: 15

CDR3 DNA: TGTGCCAGCGGATCGATAACAGGCAAAAGGGGCTTC
CDR3 protein: CASGSITGKRGF
J gene: TRBJ2-7
clone size: -
V gene: TRBV28
D gene: -
CDR3 length: 12

CDR3 DNA: TGTGCCTGGAGTGTACAGGGACGGGTGACAGGGGCTCCGGAAAGCAATCAGCCCCAGCATTTT
CDR3 protein: CAWSVQGRVTGAPESNQPQHF
J gene: TRBJ1-5
clone size: -
V gene: TRBV30
D gene: TRBD1
CDR3 length: 21

CDR3 DNA: TGTGCCACCAGCAGAGATTGGACAGGTATGAACACTGAAGCTTTCTTT
CDR3 protein: CATSRDWTGMNTEAFF
J gene: TRBJ1-1
clone size: -
V gene: TRBV15
D gene: TRBD1
CDR3 length: 16

CDR3 DNA: TGTGCCAGCAGCTTAGGCAATGGGCCTTATCAGCCCCAGCATTTT
CDR3 protein: CASSLGNGPYQPQHF
J gene: TRBJ1-5
clone size: few
V gene: TRBV13
D gene: -
CDR3 length: 15

CDR3 DNA: TGTGCCAGCAGCCGAGGGCGGGCTGACTATGGCTACACCTTC
CDR3 protein: CASSRGRADYGYTF
J gene: TRBJ1-2
clone size: -
V gene: TRBV7-4
D gene: -
CDR3 length: 14

CDR3 DNA: TGTGCCAGCAGCTTATTTTTGCCACAAGAGACCCAGTACTTC
CDR3 protein: CASSLFLPQETQYF
J gene: TRBJ2-5
clone size: few
V gene: TRBV11-2
D gene: -
CDR3 length: 14

CDR3 DNA: TGCGCCAGCAGCCTAGTCGCTTTGGGGAGAACGGGTGGTTCACCCCTCCACTTT
CDR3 protein: CASSLVALGRTGGSPLHF
J gene: TRBJ1-6
clone size: once
V gene: TRBV5-1
D gene: -
CDR3 length: 18

CDR3 DNA: TGTGCCAGCAGCTTAAACGGTAGGGGGAGGGAGCAGTACTTC
CDR3 protein: CASSLNGRGREQYF
J gene: TRBJ2-5
clone size: -
V gene: TRBV7-9
D gene: -
CDR3 length: 14

CDR3 DNA: TGTGCCAGTAGTATAGATCGGGCAGACGGCTACACCTTC
CDR3 protein: CASSIDRADGYTF
J gene: TRBJ1-2
clone size: -
V gene: TRBV19
D gene: -
CDR3 length: 13

CDR3 DNA: TGTGCCAGCAGTTCGGCCTCGGGCTACACCTTC
CDR3 protein: CASSSASGYTF
J gene: TRBJ1-2
clone size: -
V gene: TRBV28
D gene: -
CDR3 length: 11

CDR3 DNA: TGTGCCAGCAGCCCCGACAGGCCCTACGAGCAGTACTTC
CDR3 protein: CASSPDRPYEQYF
J gene: TRBJ2-7
clone size: -
V gene: TRBV6-1
D gene: -
CDR3 length: 13

CDR3 DNA: TGTGCCAGCAGCCAGTCCTCGAGAGCTGCTGGGGCCAACGTCCTGACTTTC
CDR3 protein: CASSQSSRAAGANVLTF
J gene: TRBJ2-6
clone size: once
V gene: TRBV16
D gene: -
CDR3 length: 17

CDR3 DNA: TGCGCCAGCAGCTTCCGGGACTCCTACGAGCAGTACTTC
CDR3 protein: CASSFRDSYEQYF
J gene: TRBJ2-7
clone size: -
V gene: TRBV5-1
D gene: -
CDR3 length: 13

CDR3 DNA: TGTGCCAGCTCACTACGGACAGGGGAAGAGACCCAGTACTTC
CDR3 protein: CASSLRTGEETQYF
J gene: TRBJ2-5
clone size: once
V gene: TRBV18
D gene: TRBD1
CDR3 length: 14

CDR3 DNA: TGTGCCAGCAGTGAAGTTTGGGAGAGCAATCAGCCCCAGCATTTT
CDR3 protein: CASSEVWESNQPQHF
J gene: TRBJ1-5
clone size: once
V gene: TRBV2
D gene: -
CDR3 length: 15

CDR3 DNA: TGTGCCAGCCTGCAGGGGGATGACGCCGGGGAGCTGTTTTTT
CDR3 protein: CASLQGDDAGELFF
J gene: TRBJ2-2
clone size: -
V gene: TRBV6-1
D gene: TRBD1
CDR3 length: 14

CDR3 DNA: TGTGCCAGCACCCTTGAAGCCCAGATGGAGCAGTACTTC
CDR3 protein: CASTLEAQMEQYF
J gene: TRBJ2-7
clone size: -
V gene: TRBV28
D gene: -
CDR3 length: 13

CDR3 DNA: TGTGCCAGCAGCGGGGGGAGAGGTTCCTACAATGAGCAGTTCTTC
CDR3 protein: CASSGGRGSYNEQFF
J gene: TRBJ2-1
clone size: -
V gene: TRBV9
D gene: -
CDR3 length: 15

CDR3 DNA: TGTGCCAGCAGCTTAGTGGGGGACGCCTCCCAGCCCCAGCATTTT
CDR3 protein: CASSLVGDASQPQHF
J gene: TRBJ1-5
clone size: -
V gene: TRBV7-2
D gene: -
CDR3 length: 15

CDR3 DNA: TGTGCCAGCAGTTTATCGCTCACTAGCGGGGCGAATGAGCAGTTCTTC
CDR3 protein: CASSLSLTSGANEQFF
J gene: TRBJ2-1
clone size: -
V gene: TRBV27
D gene: TRBD2
CDR3 length: 16

CDR3 DNA: TGTGCCAGTAGTAGGACTAGCAATGAGCAGTTCTTC
CDR3 protein: CASSRTSNEQFF
J gene: TRBJ2-1
clone size: -
V gene: TRBV19
D gene: TRBD2
CDR3 length: 12

CDR3 DNA: TGCGCCAGCATGAAGACTGGGCAGGGCTTGGGGCAGTACTTC
CDR3 protein: CASMKTGQGLGQYF
J gene: TRBJ2-7
clone size: -
V gene: TRBV5-1
D gene: -
CDR3 length: 14

CDR3 DNA: TGTGCCAGCAGCTTTAGGGGAACCGGGGAGCTGTTTTTT
CDR3 protein: CASSFRGTGELFF
J gene: TRBJ2-2
clone size: -
V gene: TRBV14
D gene: -
CDR3 length: 13

CDR3 DNA: TGTGCCAGCAGTTACCCCCCAGGTGAAGCTTTCTTT
CDR3 protein: CASSYPPGEAFF
J gene: TRBJ1-1
clone size: -
V gene: TRBV6-5
D gene: -
CDR3 length: 12